These 28 T cell receptor beta chains share one sample of origin, sequenced in a study of shared clonotypes between healthy human individuals. Sequencing used immunoSEQ multiplex PCR; TCRdb keeps in-frame clones, though not all of them. This table has roughly 1,500,000 clones, 98% to 99% appearing once. Sequenced input: naive CD4+ T cells sorted from blood. Subset described: CD45RA+ positively selected. Receptors were obtained from a man between 25 and 39 years old in good health.

The chain couples TRBV6-5 to TRBJ1-2; 8 nucleotides align to TRBD1. Trimming at V came to 2 bases and at J to 6 bases, leaving 5 bases not matched to a gene. CDR3 length: 14 residues. Germline CDR1 and CDR2: MNHEY and SVGAGI. In nucleotides, the CDR3 is TGTGCCAGCAGTTACGAGGGACAGGCTGATGGCTACACCTTC. As protein: CASSYEGQADGYTF.

This clone was counted a single time. Other DNA variants within this sample encode the same CDR3. V usage is TRBV5-1 and J usage is TRBJ2-2, with TRBD1 identical over 7 bases. Germline assignment: CDR1 SGHRS and CDR2 YFSETQ. The CDR3 is 15 amino acids. The trim removed 1 base at V and 2 bases at J, leaving 2 bases unmatched. In DNA form, the CDR3 reads TGCGCCAGCAGCTTGCGGACAGGTAACACCGGGGAGCTGTTTTTT. As protein: CASSLRTGNTGELFF.

This chain joins TRBV28 and TRBJ1-5, with 11 positions matching TRBD1. Germline V gives CDR1 MDHEN, CDR2 SYDVKM. The ends lost 6 bases at V and 3 bases at J; junction bases unmatched: 7. The CDR3 sequence is 16 residues long. The DNA of the CDR3 is TGTGCCAGCAGAAGGACAGGGGGCCTCAACAATCAGCCCCAGCATTTT. Amino acids: CASRRTGGLNNQPQHF.

This sequence joins TRBV28 and TRBJ2-1; tentatively, D is TRBD2 (5 bases). V lost 2 bases to trimming and J lost 2 bases, with 10 bases between them. The germline CDR1 and CDR2 sequences are MDHEN and SYDVKM. This CDR3 is 15 amino acids long. The CDR3 coding sequence is TGTGCCAGCAGTTTAGGGCGGGTTACCTACAATGAGCAGTTCTTC. Amino acid sequence: CASSLGRVTYNEQFF.

The chain employs TRBV5-5 and TRBJ1-3; 8 nucleotides match TRBD1. V was pared by 3 bases and J by 4 bases, with 0 bases of the junction left unmatched. CDR1 and CDR2 (germline): SGHKS, YYEKEE (reference sequence). The CDR3 covers 13 residues. In DNA, the CDR3 is TGTGCCAGCAGCTGGACAGGGGGAAACACCATATATTTT. It translates to CASSWTGGNTIYF.

The rearrangement links TRBV9 to TRBJ2-7; tentative D call: TRBD2 (5 bases). The germline CDR1 and CDR2 sequences are SGDLS and YYNGEE. V was cut by 3 bases and J by 3 bases, with 10 bases left in between. There are 13 residues in the CDR3. Here the CDR3 DNA reads TGTGCCAGCAGCGCTTCCGGAGGCTACGAGCAGTACTTC. Its protein product is CASSASGGYEQYF.

The chain employs TRBV10-3 and TRBJ2-6; the match to TRBD1 covers 9 bases. The CDR3 has 20 residues. Germline-derived CDR1 and CDR2 are ENHRY and SYGVKD. Trimming cost V 9 bases and J 1 base; bases outside gene matches: 19. The CDR3 region is CAIAAWGTGGAWSGANVLTF. CDR3 DNA: TGTGCCATAGCTGCTTGGGGCACAGGGGGCGCCTGGTCTGGGGCCAACGTCCTGACTTTC.

The chain uses TRBV19 and TRBJ2-4; 7 bases map to TRBD1. With V trimmed by 4 bases and J by 0 bases, 6 bases remained unmatched. The length of the CDR3 is 16 residues. CDR1 LNHDA and CDR2 SQIVND come from the germline V gene (reference sequence). In nucleotides, the CDR3 is TGTGCCAGTAGTACGGGACAGAGTGTAGCCAAAAACATTCAGTACTTC. It codes for CASSTGQSVAKNIQYF.

V gene TRBV28 combines with J gene TRBJ2-1; 9 positions agree with TRBD2. There are 16 residues in the CDR3. V trimming: 8 bases; J trimming: 3 bases; junction bases outside the gene matches: 11. Germline CDR1 is MDHEN and CDR2 is SYDVKM. As DNA, the CDR3 is TGTGCCAGCTCTCGGTGGACTAGCGCTCACTACAATGAGCAGTTCTTC. Translated: CASSRWTSAHYNEQFF.

The chain uses TRBV10-3 and TRBJ2-7; D perhaps matches TRBD2 (6 bases). CDR1 and CDR2 (germline): ENHRY, SYGVKD. CDR3 size: 14 residues. Trimming removed 11 bases at V and 1 base at J, with 18 bases between. CDR3 DNA: TGTGCCTCCTGTCCTGGAGGGATGTCCTACGAGCAGTACTTC. It encodes CASCPGGMSYEQYF.

This clone appeared once. The rearrangement joins TRBV28 to TRBJ2-7; D may be TRBD1 (6 bases). V lost 7 bases, J lost 0 bases, and 13 bases lay in between. The CDR3 runs to 14 residues. Germline CDR1 and CDR2: MDHEN and SYDVKM. The CDR3 sequence: CASMRQGPSYEQYF. The CDR3 DNA is TGTGCCAGCATGAGGCAGGGGCCCTCCTACGAGCAGTACTTC.

The CDR3 region is CASSLTSGWNTGELFF. The CDR3 DNA follows: TGTGCCAGCAGTTTGACTAGCGGGTGGAACACCGGGGAGCTGTTTTTT. The chain couples TRBV27 to TRBJ2-2; 10 nucleotides agree with TRBD2. The CDR3 runs to 16 residues. Trimming cost V 3 bases and J 1 base; bases outside gene matches: 2. Germline CDR1 is MNHEY and CDR2 is SMNVEV (reference sequence).

This rearrangement joins TRBV5-1 to TRBJ2-7, with D maybe TRBD1 (5 bases). The germline V gene encodes CDR1 SGHRS and CDR2 YFSETQ. V was clipped by 3 bases and J by 7 bases, with 17 bases between them. The CDR3 totals 14 residues. The CDR3 nucleotides read TGCGCCAGCAGCTCCCAGGGTCCTCAAACGGAGCAGTACTTC. This sequence encodes CASSSQGPQTEQYF.

The chain joins TRBV7-3 to TRBJ1-1; D may be TRBD1 (6 bases). The V end was cut by 7 bases, the J end by 2 bases, with 8 bases between. Germline V gives CDR1 SGHTA, CDR2 FQGTGA. This CDR3 contains 12 residues. The CDR3 nucleotides read TGTGCCAGCAAGGGGGAAAACACTGAAGCTTTCTTT. Translated, it gives CASKGENTEAFF. Based on the CDR3 plus reference TRBV7-3 and TRBJ1-1, the full variable domain is GAGVSQTPSNKVTEKGKYVELRCDPISGHTALYWYRQSLGQGPEFLIYFQGTGAADDSGLPNDRFFAVRPEGSVSTLKIQRTERGDSAVYLCASKGENTEAFFGQGTRLTVV.

The chain uses TRBV6-5 and TRBJ2-5; 8 positions match TRBD2. Germline V gene lookup returns CDR1 MNHEY and CDR2 SVGAGI. The ends lost 5 bases at V and 4 bases at J; junction bases unmatched: 6. The CDR3 sequence is 14 residues long. The CDR3 DNA reads TGTGCCAGCAGTAGCCCGGGACTAGTAGAGACCCAGTACTTC. As protein: CASSSPGLVETQYF.

The chain joins TRBV19 to TRBJ1-5; the match to TRBD1 covers 8 bases. The CDR3 runs 17 residues. The V gene's germline CDR1 is LNHDA and CDR2 SQIVND (reference sequence). The V segment lost 6 bases and the J segment 2 bases; nucleotides outside the gene matches: 12. CDR3 sequence reads: CASRPNSGTGRNQPQHF. The DNA of the CDR3 is TGTGCCAGTAGACCGAACTCCGGGACAGGTCGCAATCAGCCCCAGCATTTT.

The rearrangement uses TRBV5-5 and TRBJ2-5; TRBD1 is a possible D gene (6 bases). CDR3 length: 14 amino acids. Germline V lookup: CDR1 SGHKS, CDR2 YYEKEE (reference sequence). Deletions cut 4 bases from V and 2 bases from J, with 12 bases between. Here the CDR3 reads CASSRRTEQETQYF. CDR3 nucleotides: TGTGCCAGCAGCCGAAGGACAGAGCAAGAGACCCAGTACTTC.

The chain joins TRBV11-2 to TRBJ2-5; D is unclear. Trimming removed 4 bases from V and 7 bases from J, with 13 bases in between. The germline gives CDR1 SGHAT, CDR2 FQNNGV. The CDR3 sequence is 13 residues long. CDR3: CASSSDPPGTQYF. The CDR3 bases are TGTGCCAGCAGCTCGGACCCACCAGGGACCCAGTACTTC.

V usage is TRBV15 and J usage is TRBJ2-7; 9 nucleotides match TRBD1. The ends lost 5 bases at V and 6 bases at J; junction bases unmatched: 11. Per germline, CDR1 LNHNV and CDR2 YYDKDF (reference sequence). The CDR3 runs 15 residues. CDR3 loop: CATSSPGQGFLEQYF. The CDR3 DNA sequence: TGTGCCACCAGCTCGCCGGGACAGGGTTTTCTCGAGCAGTACTTC.

The chain uses TRBV27 and TRBJ2-5, with 14 bases fitting TRBD2. Germline V gene data show CDR1 as MNHEY and CDR2 as SMNVEV (reference sequence). The CDR3 is 18 residues long. After removal of 6 bases from V and 5 bases from J, the junction contained 14 bases not matched to a gene. The CDR3 sequence: CASRQTPGLAGDGETQYF. The CDR3 nucleotides are TGTGCCAGCAGACAAACTCCGGGACTAGCGGGAGATGGGGAGACCCAGTACTTC.

V is TRBV4-2 and J is TRBJ2-5; 12 nucleotides line up with TRBD2. The CDR3 spans 17 residues. Germline loops: CDR1 LGHNA, CDR2 YNFKEQ. Trimming cost V 1 base and J 5 bases; bases outside gene matches: 8. CDR3 coding DNA: TGTGCCAGCAGCCAAGGCCGACTAGCGGGAGAGGGGGAGACCCAGTACTTC. This sequence encodes CASSQGRLAGEGETQYF.

The chain couples TRBV29-1 to TRBJ2-1; 10 bases agree with TRBD1. The germline gives CDR1 SQVTM, CDR2 ANQGSEA. This CDR3 is built from 14 residues. The V gene end was trimmed by 7 bases and the J gene end by 7 bases; junction bases not matched to a gene: 10. The CDR3 nucleotides read TGCAGCGCTATAGACAGGGGGCGGCTTAATGAGCAGTTCTTC. This translates into CSAIDRGRLNEQFF.

Written as DNA, the CDR3 is TGTGCCAGTACGGATCGGACAGATACGCAGTATTTT. Amino acid sequence: CASTDRTDTQYF. V and J are TRBV19 and TRBJ2-3; D gene uncertain. The ends were cut back, 7 bases at V and 3 bases at J, with 8 bases in the middle. The length of the CDR3 is 12 residues. From germline, CDR1 is LNHDA and CDR2 SQIVND (reference sequence).

The chain links TRBV14 to TRBJ1-1; D is unclear. CDR3 length: 13 residues. Trimming cost V 1 base and J 11 bases, with 14 bases left between them. Germline V gene sequence: CDR1 SGHDN, CDR2 FVKESK. The CDR3 nucleotides read TGTGCCAGCAGCCAAGTCTTTGGAGGTGTTGCTTTCTTT. This codes for CASSQVFGGVAFF.

The chain combines TRBV9 with TRBJ2-3, with TRBD1 as a possible D gene (6 bases). V lost 0 bases and J 4 bases, leaving 12 bases between the germline ends. Germline CDR1 and CDR2: SGDLS and YYNGEE. The CDR3 is 15 residues long. In DNA, the CDR3 is TGTGCCAGCAGCGTAGATATCAGGGGCGCAGATACGCAGTATTTT. This codes for CASSVDIRGADTQYF.

CDR3 sequence: CASRALGADTQYF. DNA for the CDR3: TGTGCCAGCAGAGCTCTAGGAGCGGATACGCAGTATTTT. V usage is TRBV11-2 and J usage is TRBJ2-3; D not certain. The CDR3 covers 13 residues. Per the germline V gene, CDR1 is SGHAT and CDR2 is FQNNGV. Trimming left V 6 bases short and J 6 bases short, with 13 bases between. Variable domain in full (rest from reference TRBV11-2 and TRBJ2-3): EAGVAQSPRYKIIEKRQSVAFWCNPISGHATLYWYQQILGQGPKLLIQFQNNGVVDDSQLPKDRFSAERLKGVDSTLKIQPAKLEDSAVYLCASRALGADTQYFGPGTRLTVL.

The rearrangement uses TRBV28 and TRBJ2-3; 7 bases agree with TRBD1. Germline CDR1 is MDHEN and CDR2 is SYDVKM. This CDR3 is 15 amino acids long. Germline trimming cut 4 bases from V and 3 bases from J; bases unmatched to any gene: 7. CDR3 protein: CASSYPQGNTDTQYF. In DNA form, the CDR3 reads TGTGCCAGCAGTTACCCACAGGGGAATACAGATACGCAGTATTTT.

The chain joins TRBV5-1 to TRBJ1-4; D may be TRBD1 (5 bases). The length of the CDR3 is 15 residues. The V end lost 4 bases, the J end lost 3 bases, and 13 bases lay between the germline ends. Germline V CDR1 and CDR2: SGHRS, YFSETQ. The CDR3 DNA reads TGCGCCAGCAGCCTACTTGGGGGGGCTAATGAAAAACTGTTTTTT. Its protein product is CASSLLGGANEKLFF.